The 11 T cell receptor beta chains below were found in one sample sequenced in a study of identical twins' blood T cells. TCRdb processed the 5' RACE reads anew with MiXCR; each CDR3 protein has one entry. The sample records hundreds of thousands of distinct CDR3 sequences, 28% being singletons. Specimen: PBMCs. The receptor set was obtained from a woman between 18 and 55 years old in good health.

This clonotype was counted only a few times. V gene TRBV29-1 combines with J gene TRBJ1-1; no clear D gene. Germline V gene lookup returns CDR1 SQVTM and CDR2 ANQGSEA. There are 11 residues in the CDR3. Trimming cost V 7 bases and J 4 bases, with 10 bases left between them. The CDR3 reads CSGEVGTEAFF. For the CDR3, the DNA is TGCAGCGGCGAAGTGGGCACTGAAGCTTTCTTT.

V usage is TRBV7-9 and J usage is TRBJ1-1; D gene unclear. The CDR3 is 11 amino acids. Germline V gene data show CDR1 as SEHNR and CDR2 as FQNEAQ (reference sequence). Trimming took off 5 bases at V and 7 bases at J, with 8 bases between the two ends. This CDR3 reads CASSAKYEAFF. CDR3 nucleotides: TGTGCCAGCAGCGCAAAGTATGAAGCTTTCTTT. Complete variable domain (other parts from reference TRBV7-9 and TRBJ1-1): DTGVSQNPRHKITKRGQNVTFRCDPISEHNRLYWYRQTLGQGPEFLTYFQNEAQLEKSRLLSDRFSAERPKGSFSTLEIQRTEQGDSAMYLCASSAKYEAFFGQGTRLTVV.

In this sample, this clonotype turned up a few times. V and J are TRBV12-3 or TRBV12-4 and TRBJ1-2; TRBD1 might be the D (5 bases). Trimming pared 1 base from V and 3 bases from J, leaving 15 bases between. The CDR3 contains 16 residues. The CDR3 nucleotides read TGTGCCAGCAGTTTAGAGCGGACATCCCTCGACTATGGCTACACCTTC. The encoded protein is CASSLERTSLDYGYTF.

The chain recombines TRBV27 with TRBJ1-5; D remains ambiguous. V lost 1 base to trimming and J lost 0 bases, with 10 bases between them. This CDR3 is built from 16 residues. CDR1 MNHEY and CDR2 SMNVEV come from the germline V gene (reference sequence). The CDR3 here is CASSLLGKDSNQPQHF. The CDR3 nucleotides read TGTGCCAGCAGTTTATTGGGCAAAGATAGCAATCAGCCCCAGCATTTT.

This clonotype was counted a few times. The chain links TRBV3-1 to TRBJ1-5; TRBD1 is a possible D gene (5 bases). CDR1 is LGHDT and CDR2 is YNNKEL in the germline V gene (reference sequence). Trimming removed 1 base at V and 4 bases at J, with 5 bases between. The CDR3 has 13 amino acids. The CDR3 region has the DNA TGTGCCAGCAGCCAAGCAGGGAATCAGCCCCAGCATTTT. Translation: CASSQAGNQPQHF.

A remark on this clonotype: The conserved phenylalanine or tryptophan is not found at the CDR3 terminus, so this likely reflects a read error. The rearrangement uses TRBV20-1 and TRBJ2-5, with 7 positions matching TRBD2. Germline CDR1 and CDR2: DFQATT and SNEGSKA (reference sequence). The CDR3 contains 14 residues. J was trimmed by 5 bases and V by 0 bases; bases with no gene match: 6. CDR3 amino acids: CSARDRASGETQYL. In DNA, the CDR3 is TGCAGTGCTAGAGATAGGGCTAGCGGTGAGACCCAGTACCTC.

There are many counts of this clonotype. This rearrangement joins TRBV20-1 to TRBJ1-5; possible D gene TRBD1, 6 bases. V was cut by 6 bases and J by 11 bases, with 17 bases left in between. The length of the CDR3 is 12 residues. The germline CDR1 and CDR2 sequences are DFQATT and SNEGSKA (reference sequence). CDR3 residues: CSALGQFRSQHF. CDR3 in DNA: TGCAGTGCCCTCGGACAGTTTCGGTCCCAGCATTTT.

The gene calls are TRBV28 and TRBJ1-5, with 7 bases aligning to TRBD1. Germline V CDR1 and CDR2: MDHEN, SYDVKM. This CDR3 comprises 16 residues. V shed 4 bases and J 5 bases; nucleotides not matched to a gene: 11. The DNA for the CDR3 is TGTGCCAGCAGTTCAGGACGGCAGGGGGTATATCAGCCCCAGCATTTT. Translation: CASSSGRQGVYQPQHF.

This clonotype has a count of ten or more. The genes are TRBV6-6 and TRBJ2-1; D might be TRBD2 (5 bases). The CDR3 loop spans 14 amino acids. The germline V gene has CDR1 MNHNY and CDR2 SVGAGI (reference sequence). Trimming cost V 6 bases and J 7 bases, with 16 bases left between them. The CDR3 DNA reads TGTGCCAGCAGCTTAAGCAGCGGTGGGAATGAGCAGTTCTTC. This encodes CASSLSSGGNEQFF.

The chain employs TRBV11-2 and TRBJ2-2; TRBD1 or TRBD2 may be the D gene (5 bases each). Germline V gene sequence: CDR1 SGHAT, CDR2 FQNNGV. The germline V and J ends were trimmed by 5 bases and 2 bases, with 15 bases remaining between them. The CDR3 has 16 amino acids. The CDR3 sequence: CASSPGTIENTGELFF. In nucleotides, the CDR3 is TGTGCCAGCAGCCCCGGGACGATCGAAAACACCGGGGAGCTGTTTTTT.

This clonotype was seen many times. The J gene is TRBJ1-1, the V gene TRBV6-5; the D is unclear. CDR1 is MNHEY and CDR2 is SVGAGI in the germline V gene. CDR3 length: 14 amino acids. Trimming left V 0 bases short and J 7 bases short, with 12 bases between. The CDR3 spells CASSYSFTEIEAFF. CDR3 bases: TGTGCCAGCAGTTACTCTTTTACAGAGATTGAAGCTTTCTTT.